This record looks at one T cell receptor beta chain sequence and its context. Its cognate antigen is unknown. This entry comes from a study of T cells after posttransplantation cyclophosphamide. Study-wide results and limits: Skin or GI-infiltrating T cells shared few TRB sequences with blood. Recipient CMV seropositivity and CMV reactivation strongly tracked TRB clonality. Later blood repertoires were often dominated by clones from the donor CD8+ memory compartment.

Cells defined as naive were viable CD3+CD4+ or CD3+CD8+ and CCR7+CD45RA+CD45RO-CD95-CD27+CD28+. Peripheral blood was collected from the related graft donor on the marrow donation day. Here immunoSEQ multiplex PCR was the method, and the copy in TCRdb shows in-frame clones only, minus some. Altogether tens of thousands of clones are present, about 91% being singletons, with the ten largest covering 0.1%. This CDR3 spans 16 amino acids. Germline V gene sequence: CDR1 LNHDA, CDR2 SQIVND (reference sequence). V was cut by 3 bases and J by 3 bases, with 18 bases left in between. The genes are TRBV19 and TRBJ2-7; unclear D gene. The TCR originated in a man in his thirties or forties in good health and a related stem cell transplant donor. Sequenced: naive CD4+ T cells sorted from blood. The CDR3 here is CASSMPWSRFIYEQYF. CDR3 coding DNA: TGTGCCAGTAGTATGCCGTGGTCGCGTTTTATCTACGAGCAGTACTTC.